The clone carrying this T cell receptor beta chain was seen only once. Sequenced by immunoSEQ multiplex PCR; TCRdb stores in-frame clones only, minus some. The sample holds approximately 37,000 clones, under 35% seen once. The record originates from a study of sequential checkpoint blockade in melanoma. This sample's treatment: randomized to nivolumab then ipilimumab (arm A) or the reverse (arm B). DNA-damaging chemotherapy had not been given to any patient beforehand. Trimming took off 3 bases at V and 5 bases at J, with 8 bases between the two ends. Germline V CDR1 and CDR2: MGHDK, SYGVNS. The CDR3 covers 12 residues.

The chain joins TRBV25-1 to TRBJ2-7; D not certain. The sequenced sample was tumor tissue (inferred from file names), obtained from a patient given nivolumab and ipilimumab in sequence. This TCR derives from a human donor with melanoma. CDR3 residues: CASSDMGDEQYF. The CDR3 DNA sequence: TGTGCCAGCAGTGACATGGGCGACGAGCAGTACTTC.